The 25 T cell receptor beta chains below were found in one sample sequenced in a study of blood T cell repertoires in COVID-19. Assay: immunoSEQ multiplex PCR; the TCRdb copy retains only in-frame clones and omits some. Found here are 25,000 to 30,000 clones, about three quarters of them singletons; the top ten hold roughly 20%. The sequenced sample consisted of peripheral blood. The source is a boy younger than 10 with active or convalescent COVID-19.

This clone was found many times. This chain connects TRBV10-3 to TRBJ1-6; the D is unclear. The V gene lost 2 bases and the J gene lost 12 bases, with 8 bases spanning the gap. The CDR3 sequence is 12 residues long. The V gene's germline CDR1 is ENHRY and CDR2 SYGVKD. CDR3 in amino acids: CAISEGPQPLHF. Here the CDR3 DNA reads TGTGCCATCAGTGAGGGCCCTCAACCCCTCCACTTT.

This chain uses TRBV9 with TRBJ1-4; the D gene is possibly TRBD1 (5 bases). V gave up 7 bases and J gave up 5 bases, with 21 bases separating them. The CDR3 has 16 residues. Germline values: CDR1 SGDLS, CDR2 YYNGEE. This CDR3 is CASGFSPGDPNEKLFF. The CDR3 coding sequence is TGTGCCAGCGGATTTAGCCCGGGGGATCCAAATGAAAAACTGTTTTTT.

The V gene is TRBV7-2, the J gene TRBJ2-3; 9 bases align to TRBD2. J gave up 0 bases and V 5 bases, and 9 bases lay outside the gene matches. This CDR3 is built from 17 residues. Germline-derived CDR1 and CDR2 are SGHTA and FQGNSA. In nucleotides, the CDR3 is TGTGCCAGCAGCCCCCAAAGTAGCGGGAGAAGCACAGATACGCAGTATTTT. Translation gives CASSPQSSGRSTDTQYF.

The rearrangement joins TRBV10-3 to TRBJ1-1; the D gene is possibly TRBD1 (5 bases). V was cut by 6 bases and J by 4 bases, with 12 bases left in between. This CDR3 region has 13 residues. Germline assignment: CDR1 ENHRY and CDR2 SYGVKD. In nucleotides, the CDR3 is TGTGCCATCAGAAGAATGGGGGGCACTGAAGCTTTCTTT. As protein: CAIRRMGGTEAFF.

V usage is TRBV27 and J usage is TRBJ1-5; possible D gene TRBD1, 5 bases. Trimming stripped 5 bases from V and 4 bases from J, with 12 bases between. The CDR3 consists of 14 residues. CDR1 MNHEY and CDR2 SMNVEV come from the germline V gene (reference sequence). As DNA, the CDR3 is TGTGCCAGCAGTGACGGACACGGGAATCAGCCCCAGCATTTT. This sequence encodes CASSDGHGNQPQHF.

This clone was observed a handful of times. V and J are TRBV6-5 and TRBJ2-2; 8 positions match TRBD2. Germline V gene data show CDR1 as MNHEY and CDR2 as SVGAGI. Trimming took 0 bases from V and 7 from J; bases not matched to a gene: 4. CDR3 length: 15 residues. CDR3 in DNA: TGTGCCAGCAGTTACTCACGCGGGAGGTTCGGGGAGCTGTTTTTT. Translation gives CASSYSRGRFGELFF.

This rearrangement joins TRBV5-6 to TRBJ1-2; possibly TRBD1 for D (5 bases). V was cut by 0 bases and J by 1 base, with 10 bases left in between. The CDR3 length is 15 residues. Germline V CDR1 and CDR2: SGHDT, YYEEEE. The CDR3 sequence: CASSLGQGDNYGYTF. CDR3 sequence (DNA): TGTGCCAGCAGCTTGGGGCAGGGTGATAACTATGGCTACACCTTC. Supplemented by reference TRBV5-6 and TRBJ1-2, the full variable domain reads DAGVTQSPTHLIKTRGQQVTLRCSPKSGHDTVSWYQQALGQGPQFIFQYYEEEERQRGNFPDRFSGHQFPNYSSELNVNALLLGDSALYLCASSLGQGDNYGYTFGSGTRLTVV.

The chain is built from TRBV18 and TRBJ2-5, with 8 bases fitting TRBD1. V lost 1 base and J lost 0; bases outside the gene matches: 7. Germline CDR1 and CDR2: KGHSH and LQKENI. The CDR3 loop spans 17 amino acids. This CDR3 is CASSPLGDRRNQETQYF. CDR3 DNA: TGTGCCAGCTCACCACTGGGGGACAGGCGAAACCAAGAGACCCAGTACTTC.

The chain recombines TRBV19 with TRBJ2-7; D may be TRBD1 (5 bases). The CDR3 contains 13 residues. Trimming shortened V by 6 bases and J by 2 bases, and 11 bases separated the two germline ends. Germline assignment: CDR1 LNHDA and CDR2 SQIVND (reference sequence). The CDR3 DNA follows: TGTGCCAGTAGCCCCATAGGGGCCTACGAGCAGTACTTC. The encoded protein is CASSPIGAYEQYF.

V and J are TRBV6-1 and TRBJ2-3; weak D call: TRBD2 (6 bases). CDR1 and CDR2 from the germline V gene are MNHNS and SASEGT. Between the trimmed V and J ends, which lost 2 bases and 9 bases, there was a span of 18 bases. The CDR3 is 15 amino acids. The CDR3 loop is CASSEKGRERTTQYF. CDR3 sequence (DNA): TGTGCCAGCAGTGAAAAGGGTCGGGAGCGGACCACGCAGTATTTT.

The rearrangement uses TRBV19 and TRBJ2-6, with TRBD2 matching 7 bases. CDR3 size: 14 residues. Germline V gene sequence: CDR1 LNHDA, CDR2 SQIVND (reference sequence). V was pared by 3 bases and J by 6 bases, with 2 bases of the junction left unmatched. The CDR3 spells CASSITSEANVLTF. The CDR3 DNA reads as TGTGCCAGTAGTATTACTAGCGAGGCCAACGTCCTGACTTTC.

The rearrangement uses TRBV7-9 and TRBJ1-2; no clear D. The CDR3 runs to 12 residues. V shed 4 bases and J shed 6 bases, with 9 bases lying between them. In germline, CDR1 is SEHNR, CDR2 FQNEAQ (reference sequence). The CDR3 sequence is CASSSRQDGYTF. CDR3 nucleotide sequence: TGTGCCAGCAGCTCCCGACAAGATGGCTACACCTTC.

The chain carries TRBV9 and TRBJ1-3; D may be TRBD1 (5 bases). V shed 0 bases and J shed 11 bases, with 18 bases lying between them. The length of the CDR3 is 15 residues. Germline loops: CDR1 SGDLS, CDR2 YYNGEE. CDR3 nucleotide sequence: TGTGCCAGCAGCGTAGGTCAGGTCTCTGCGGGGGCCATATATTTT. Translation gives CASSVGQVSAGAIYF.

The J gene is TRBJ2-7, the V gene TRBV9, with D tentatively TRBD2 (6 bases). Germline lookup yields CDR1 SGDLS and CDR2 YYNGEE. Deletions cut 0 bases from V and 0 bases from J, with 10 bases between. The CDR3 contains 15 residues. DNA for the CDR3: TGTGCCAGCAGCGTAGCTCTGGAGGGCTCCTACGAGCAGTACTTC. This encodes CASSVALEGSYEQYF.

This chain uses TRBV6-2 or TRBV6-3 with TRBJ2-7; D call uncertain. This CDR3 spans 11 amino acids. CDR1 is MNHEY, CDR2 SVGEGT, per germline. V was trimmed by 6 bases and J by 5 bases, leaving 8 bases between them. DNA of the CDR3: TGTGCCAGCAGCCCCCGGGACGAGCAGTACTTC. This encodes CASSPRDEQYF.

The chain recombines TRBV4-1 with TRBJ2-2; 7 bases match TRBD1. Germline CDR1 and CDR2: MGHRA and YSYEKL. The CDR3 sequence is 17 residues long. Trimming cost V 3 bases and J 4 bases; bases outside gene matches: 11. CDR3 DNA: TGCGCCAGCAGCCACCGACCTACAGGGGCGGGCACCGGGGAGCTGTTTTTT. This sequence encodes CASSHRPTGAGTGELFF.

V usage is TRBV6-5 and J usage is TRBJ1-1; D unresolved. The CDR3 is 14 residues long. Germline CDR1 reads MNHEY; CDR2 reads SVGAGI. V lost 2 bases and J lost 4, with 11 bases in between. CDR3 residues: CASSYNRSPTEAFF. CDR3 in DNA: TGTGCCAGCAGTTACAACCGGTCCCCCACTGAAGCTTTCTTT.

This rearrangement joins TRBV10-3 to TRBJ2-3; D is possibly TRBD2 (5 bases). Germline-derived CDR1 and CDR2 are ENHRY and SYGVKD. The CDR3 sequence is 15 residues long. V was shortened by 2 bases and J by 5 bases, with 14 bases between the two germline ends. The CDR3 reads CAISEPTPGVDTQYF. The DNA of the CDR3 is TGTGCCATCAGTGAGCCGACTCCCGGGGTAGATACGCAGTATTTT.

The V and J genes are TRBV11-3 and TRBJ2-2, with 7 bases identical to TRBD2. Germline values: CDR1 SGHNT, CDR2 YENEEA. Germline trimming cut 6 bases from V and 1 base from J; bases unmatched to any gene: 5. This CDR3 region has 15 residues. CDR3 amino acids: CASSLGGRNTGELFF. CDR3 DNA sequence: TGTGCCAGCAGTTTGGGAGGGAGGAACACCGGGGAGCTGTTTTTT.

The chain couples TRBV3-1 (or the pseudogene TRBV3-2) to TRBJ2-2, with D hard to call. Germline V gene sequence: CDR1 LGHDT, CDR2 YNNKEL (reference sequence). The CDR3 sequence is 15 residues long. Trimming left V 0 bases short and J 6 bases short, with 11 bases between. The CDR3 coding sequence is TGTGCCAGCAGCCAAGAAAGAATAGCAGCCGGGGAGCTGTTTTTT. This gives the protein CASSQERIAAGELFF.

In this sample, this clone turned up a few times. This rearrangement joins TRBV6-2 or TRBV6-3 to TRBJ1-4; 7 nucleotides align to TRBD1. V lost 4 bases and J lost 10; bases outside the gene matches: 3. The CDR3 contains 12 residues. CDR1 and CDR2 (germline): MNHEY, SVGEGT. The CDR3 loop reads CASSFDRAKLFF. The CDR3 coding sequence is TGTGCCAGCAGTTTTGACAGGGCAAAACTGTTTTTT.

The chain employs TRBV20-1 and TRBJ2-7; TRBD2 matches 8 bases. Trimming removed 5 bases from V and 1 base from J; junction bases left unmatched: 10. Germline CDR1 reads DFQATT; CDR2 reads SNEGSKA (reference sequence). CDR3 length: 15 residues. CDR3 in DNA: TGCAGTGCTCGTGGGGGACTAGGCCGTTCCTACGAGCAGTACTTC. It yields the protein CSARGGLGRSYEQYF.

The rearrangement uses TRBV18 and TRBJ1-1; D is undetermined. The germline CDR1 and CDR2 sequences are KGHSH and LQKENI. This CDR3 is built from 11 residues. Trimming cost V 5 bases and J 7 bases, with 8 bases left between them. The CDR3 DNA reads TGTGCCAGCTCATCACTAGATGAAGCTTTCTTT. Protein sequence: CASSSLDEAFF.

The V gene is TRBV6-1, the J gene TRBJ2-7; the D gene is possibly TRBD1 (5 bases). CDR3 length: 13 residues. From germline, CDR1 is MNHNS and CDR2 SASEGT. The ends were cut back, 3 bases at V and 5 bases at J, with 11 bases in the middle. Here the CDR3 reads CASSDIQGHEQYF. The CDR3 nucleotides read TGTGCCAGCAGTGATATCCAGGGCCACGAGCAGTACTTC.

The rearrangement uses TRBV7-9 and TRBJ2-1; 8 nucleotides line up with TRBD2. The CDR3 consists of 16 residues. J lost 7 bases, V lost 2 bases, and 10 bases had no gene match. Per the germline V gene, CDR1 is SEHNR and CDR2 is FQNEAQ (reference sequence). CDR3 loop: CASSLYSSGFGNEQFF. Written as DNA, the CDR3 is TGTGCCAGCAGCTTATATTCTAGCGGGTTCGGTAATGAGCAGTTCTTC.